The clone carrying this T cell receptor beta chain was recorded a few times. The target antigen is unknown. TCRdb reanalysed the 5' RACE reads using MiXCR and keeps one entry per CDR3 protein. The sample lists 150,000 to 200,000 distinct CDR3 sequences, around 16% seen once, with over 7% in the top ten. The data were taken from a study of CD8 T cells in ankylosing spondylitis. Overall study findings and caveats: Disease-linked clones reportedly concentrated significantly in matched ankylosing spondylitis synovial fluid.

The specimen sequenced was blood, either unsorted or a sorted T cell fraction (not recorded which). The receptor was isolated from a male donor with ankylosing spondylitis or in good health (not recorded which).

The DNA of the CDR3 is TGCAGCGTTGGATTAAGGTTCGCGAACACCGGGGAGCTGTTTTTT. Its translation is CSVGLRFANTGELFF. The chain joins TRBV29-1 to TRBJ2-2, with D unclear. Deletions cut 4 bases from V and 0 bases from J, with 12 bases between. The CDR3 is made up of 15 amino acids. Germline CDR1 reads SQVTM; CDR2 reads ANQGSEA.